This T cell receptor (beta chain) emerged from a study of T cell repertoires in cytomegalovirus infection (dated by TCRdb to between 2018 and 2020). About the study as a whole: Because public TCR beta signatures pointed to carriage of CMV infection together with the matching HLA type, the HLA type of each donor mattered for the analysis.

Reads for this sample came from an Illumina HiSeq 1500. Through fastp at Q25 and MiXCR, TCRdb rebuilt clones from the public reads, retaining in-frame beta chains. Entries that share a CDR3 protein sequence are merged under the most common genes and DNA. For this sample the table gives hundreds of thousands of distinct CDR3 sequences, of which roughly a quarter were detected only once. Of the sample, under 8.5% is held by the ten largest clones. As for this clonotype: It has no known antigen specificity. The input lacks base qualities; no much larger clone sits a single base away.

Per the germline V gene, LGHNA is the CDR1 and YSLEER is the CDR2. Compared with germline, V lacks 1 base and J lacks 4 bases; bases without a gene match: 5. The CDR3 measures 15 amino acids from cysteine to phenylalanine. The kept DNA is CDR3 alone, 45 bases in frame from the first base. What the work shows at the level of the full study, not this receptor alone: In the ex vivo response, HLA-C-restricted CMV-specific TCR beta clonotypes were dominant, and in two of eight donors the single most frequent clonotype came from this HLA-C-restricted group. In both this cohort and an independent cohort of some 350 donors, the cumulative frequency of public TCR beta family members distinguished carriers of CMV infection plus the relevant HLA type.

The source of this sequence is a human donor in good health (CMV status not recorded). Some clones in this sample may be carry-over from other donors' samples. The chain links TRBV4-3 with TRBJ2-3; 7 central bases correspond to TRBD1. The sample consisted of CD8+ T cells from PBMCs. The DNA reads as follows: TGCGCCAGCAGCCAAGGACAGGGATGGGCAGATACGCAGTATTTT. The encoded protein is CASSQGQGWADTQYF.